These 7 T cell receptor beta chains were sequenced from one sample in a study of tumor-infiltrating lymphocytes in oesophageal squamous cell carcinoma. TCRdb analysed the PCR reads with MiXCR anew, one entry per CDR3 protein. Of about 22,000 distinct CDR3 sequences in the sample, around a third were seen once. Material: esophageal tumor tissue. Receptors originate from a female donor with esophageal squamous cell carcinoma.

This clonotype is medium-sized by share. The V gene is TRBV7-8, the J gene TRBJ2-3, with TRBD1 matching over 11 bases. Germline-derived CDR1 and CDR2 are SGHVS and FQNEAQ. The J segment lost 5 bases and the V segment lost 1 base, leaving 8 bases of the junction unmatched. This CDR3 has 17 amino acids. CDR3: CASSLVVGQGAVDTQYF. The CDR3 bases are TGTGCCAGCAGCTTAGTGGTTGGACAGGGGGCGGTAGATACGCAGTATTTT.

This clonotype was recorded at least ten times. The chain couples TRBV5-6 to TRBJ2-1, with 9 bases lining up with TRBD2. The CDR3 has 15 amino acids. The germline CDR1 and CDR2 sequences are SGHDT and YYEEEE. Unmatched junction bases numbered 14, after V lost 7 bases and J lost 9 bases. DNA for the CDR3: TGTGCCAGCCGCTCGGTCGGCGGGAGGGGAAGTGAGCAGTTCTTC. As protein: CASRSVGGRGSEQFF.

The genes are TRBV29-1 and TRBJ2-3; D is unclear. Germline values: CDR1 SQVTM, CDR2 ANQGSEA. The CDR3 contains 11 residues. Trimming removed 6 bases at V and 6 bases at J, with 10 bases between. CDR3 sequence (DNA): TGCAGCGTCGCCCTCGGGGATACGCAGTATTTT. Its translation: CSVALGDTQYF.

The chain joins TRBV7-6 to TRBJ2-3, with D perhaps being TRBD1 or TRBD2 (5 bases each). The CDR3 is 16 residues long. Germline-derived CDR1 and CDR2 are SGHVS and FNYEAQ. The V gene lost 1 base and the J gene lost 3 bases, with 14 bases spanning the gap. As DNA, the CDR3 is TGTGCCAGCAGCTTAGTCGCGAGGGGATTAACAGATACGCAGTATTTT. Encoded protein: CASSLVARGLTDTQYF.

The chain has TRBV18 and TRBJ2-1; D not certain. The CDR3 extends over 15 amino acids. Germline V gene lookup returns CDR1 KGHSH and CDR2 LQKENI. Trimming left V 1 base short and J 1 base short, with 8 bases between. The CDR3 DNA reads as TGTGCCAGCTCACCACAAGCTAGGTCCTACAATGAGCAGTTCTTC. Translated: CASSPQARSYNEQFF.

This clonotype was seen more than once but under ten times. V and J are TRBV7-8 and TRBJ2-5, with a tentative D call TRBD1 (6 bases). The CDR3 extends over 15 amino acids. V lost 0 bases, J lost 4 bases, and 12 bases lay in between. Germline CDR1 reads SGHVS; CDR2 reads FQNEAQ. The CDR3 DNA is TGTGCCAGCAGCTTAGCCAGGGGTGGCGGAGAGACCCAGTACTTC. This encodes CASSLARGGGETQYF.

The chain combines TRBV11-2 with TRBJ2-5; 9 nucleotides match TRBD1. V was pared by 7 bases and J by 2 bases, with 8 bases of the junction left unmatched. This CDR3 is 15 amino acids long. Germline lookup yields CDR1 SGHAT and CDR2 FQNNGV. The CDR3 here is CASMRHRGQQETQYF. In DNA, the CDR3 is TGTGCCAGCATGAGGCACAGGGGGCAACAAGAGACCCAGTACTTC.